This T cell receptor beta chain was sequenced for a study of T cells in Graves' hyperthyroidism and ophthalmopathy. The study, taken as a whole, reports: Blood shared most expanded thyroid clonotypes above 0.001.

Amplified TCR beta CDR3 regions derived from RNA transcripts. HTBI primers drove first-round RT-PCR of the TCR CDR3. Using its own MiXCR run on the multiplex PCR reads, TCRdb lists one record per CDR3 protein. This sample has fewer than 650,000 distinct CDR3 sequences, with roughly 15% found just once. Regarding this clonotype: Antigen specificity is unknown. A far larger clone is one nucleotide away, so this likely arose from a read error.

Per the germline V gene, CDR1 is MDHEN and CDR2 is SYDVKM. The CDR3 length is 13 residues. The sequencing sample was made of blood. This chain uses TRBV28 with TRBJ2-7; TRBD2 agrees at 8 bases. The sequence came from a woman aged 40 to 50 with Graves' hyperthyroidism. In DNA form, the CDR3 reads TGTGCCAACAGTCCCACTAGCGGCTACGAGCAGTACTTC. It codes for CANSPTSGYEQYF.